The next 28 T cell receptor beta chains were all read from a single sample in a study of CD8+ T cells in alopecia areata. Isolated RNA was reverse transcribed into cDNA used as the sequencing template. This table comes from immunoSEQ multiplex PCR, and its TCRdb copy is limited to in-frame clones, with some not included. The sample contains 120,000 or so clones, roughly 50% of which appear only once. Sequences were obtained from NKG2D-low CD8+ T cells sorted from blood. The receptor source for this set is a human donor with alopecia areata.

The CDR3 nucleotides are TGTGCCAGCAGTTTAACCCCCGAATCGGACGAGCAGTACTTC. Residues: CASSLTPESDEQYF. The chain combines TRBV27 with TRBJ2-7; D is ambiguous. V was clipped by 2 bases and J by 5 bases, with 13 bases between them. Looked up from germline, CDR1 is MNHEY and CDR2 is SMNVEV (reference sequence). CDR3 length: 14 amino acids.

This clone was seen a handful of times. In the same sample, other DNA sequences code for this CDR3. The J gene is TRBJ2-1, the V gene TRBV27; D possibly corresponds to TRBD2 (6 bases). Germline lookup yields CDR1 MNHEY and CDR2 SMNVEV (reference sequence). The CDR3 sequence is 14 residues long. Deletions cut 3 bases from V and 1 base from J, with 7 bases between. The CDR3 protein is CASSFAGSYNEQFF. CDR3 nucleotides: TGTGCCAGCAGTTTTGCGGGGTCCTACAATGAGCAGTTCTTC.

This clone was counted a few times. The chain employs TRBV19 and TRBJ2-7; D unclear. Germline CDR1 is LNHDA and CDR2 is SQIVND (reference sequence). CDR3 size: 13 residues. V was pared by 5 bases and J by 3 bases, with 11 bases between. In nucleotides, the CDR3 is TGTGCCAGTAGTCCTGCTTTGGGCTACGAGCAGTACTTC. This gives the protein CASSPALGYEQYF. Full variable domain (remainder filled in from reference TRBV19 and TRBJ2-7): DGGITQSPKYLFRKEGQNVTLSCEQNLNHDAMYWYRQDPGQGLRLIYYSQIVNDFQKGDIAEGYSVSREKKESFPLTVTSAQKNPTAFYLCASSPALGYEQYFGPGTRLTVT.

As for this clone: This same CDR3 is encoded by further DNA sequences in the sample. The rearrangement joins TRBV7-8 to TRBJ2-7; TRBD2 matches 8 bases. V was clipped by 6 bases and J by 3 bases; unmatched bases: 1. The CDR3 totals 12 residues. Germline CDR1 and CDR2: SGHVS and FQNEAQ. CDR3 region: CASSSGIYEQYF. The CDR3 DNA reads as TGTGCCAGCAGTAGCGGGATCTACGAGCAGTACTTC.

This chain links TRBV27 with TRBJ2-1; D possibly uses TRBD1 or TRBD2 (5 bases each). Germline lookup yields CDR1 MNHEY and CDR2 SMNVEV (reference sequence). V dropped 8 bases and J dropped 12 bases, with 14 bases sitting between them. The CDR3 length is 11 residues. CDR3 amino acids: CASSGGWGQFF. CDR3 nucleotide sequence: TGTGCCAGCTCTGGGGGTTGGGGGCAGTTCTTC.

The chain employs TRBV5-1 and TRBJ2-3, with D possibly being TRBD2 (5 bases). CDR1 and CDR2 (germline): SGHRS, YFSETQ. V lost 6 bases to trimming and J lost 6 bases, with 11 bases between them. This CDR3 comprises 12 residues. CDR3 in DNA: TGCGCCAGCATCGGGATGGGGGATACGCAGTATTTT. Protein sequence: CASIGMGDTQYF.

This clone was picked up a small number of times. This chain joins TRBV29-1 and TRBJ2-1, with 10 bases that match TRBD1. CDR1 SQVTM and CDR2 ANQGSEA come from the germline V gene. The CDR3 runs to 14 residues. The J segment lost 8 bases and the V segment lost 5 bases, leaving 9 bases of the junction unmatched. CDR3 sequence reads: CSVRPGQGIYEQFF. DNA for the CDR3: TGCAGCGTTAGACCGGGACAGGGGATATATGAGCAGTTCTTC.

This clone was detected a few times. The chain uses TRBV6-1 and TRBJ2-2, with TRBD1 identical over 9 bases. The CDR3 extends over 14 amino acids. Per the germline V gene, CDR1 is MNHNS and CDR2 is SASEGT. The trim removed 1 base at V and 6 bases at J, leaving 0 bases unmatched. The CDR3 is CASSEGTGAGELFF. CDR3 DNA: TGTGCCAGCAGTGAAGGGACAGGGGCCGGGGAGCTGTTTTTT.

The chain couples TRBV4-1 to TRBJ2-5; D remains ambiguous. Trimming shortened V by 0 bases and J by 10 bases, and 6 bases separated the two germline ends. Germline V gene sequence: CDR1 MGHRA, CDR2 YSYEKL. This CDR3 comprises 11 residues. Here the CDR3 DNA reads TGCGCCAGCAGCCAAGACCGAAACCAGTACTTC. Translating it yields CASSQDRNQYF.

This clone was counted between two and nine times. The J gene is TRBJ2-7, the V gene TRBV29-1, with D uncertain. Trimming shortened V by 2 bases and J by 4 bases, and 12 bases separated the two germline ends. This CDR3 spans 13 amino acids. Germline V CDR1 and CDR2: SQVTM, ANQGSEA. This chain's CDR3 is CSVEPESEYEQYF. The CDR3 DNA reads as TGCAGCGTTGAACCCGAAAGCGAATACGAGCAGTACTTC.

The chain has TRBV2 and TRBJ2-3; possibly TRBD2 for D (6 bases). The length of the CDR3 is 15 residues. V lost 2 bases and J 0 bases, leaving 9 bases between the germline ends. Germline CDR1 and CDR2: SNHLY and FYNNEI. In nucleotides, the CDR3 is TGTGCCAGCAGTGAACTCGGAGGGAGCACAGATACGCAGTATTTT. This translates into CASSELGGSTDTQYF.

DNA of the CDR3: TGCAGCGTTACACAGGGGTACGAGCAGTACTTC. The encoded protein is CSVTQGYEQYF. V is TRBV29-1 and J is TRBJ2-7; 7 bases line up with TRBD1. The germline V gene encodes CDR1 SQVTM and CDR2 ANQGSEA. The trim removed 5 bases at V and 4 bases at J, leaving 2 bases unmatched. The CDR3 loop spans 11 amino acids.

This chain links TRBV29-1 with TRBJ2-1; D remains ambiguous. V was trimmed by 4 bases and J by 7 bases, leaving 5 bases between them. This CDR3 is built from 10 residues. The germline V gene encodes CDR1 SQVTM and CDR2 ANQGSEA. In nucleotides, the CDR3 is TGCAGCGTTGTCATTAATGAGCAGTTCTTC. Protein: CSVVINEQFF.

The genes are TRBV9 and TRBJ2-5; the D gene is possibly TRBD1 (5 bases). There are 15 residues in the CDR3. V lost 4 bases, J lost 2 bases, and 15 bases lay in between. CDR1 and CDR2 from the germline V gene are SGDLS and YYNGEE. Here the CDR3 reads CASSLRQTSQETQYF. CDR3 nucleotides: TGTGCCAGCAGCCTACGACAGACAAGTCAAGAGACCCAGTACTTC.

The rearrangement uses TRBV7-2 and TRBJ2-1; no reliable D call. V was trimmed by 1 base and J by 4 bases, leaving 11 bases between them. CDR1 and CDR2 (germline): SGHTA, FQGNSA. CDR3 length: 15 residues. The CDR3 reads CASSLGTVPYNEQFF. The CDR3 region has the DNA TGTGCCAGCAGCTTAGGGACCGTTCCTTACAATGAGCAGTTCTTC.

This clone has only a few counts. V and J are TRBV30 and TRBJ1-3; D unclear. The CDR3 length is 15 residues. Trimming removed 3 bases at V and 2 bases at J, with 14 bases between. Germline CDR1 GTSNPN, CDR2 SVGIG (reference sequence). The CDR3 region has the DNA TGTGCCTGGAGGTTTCGCTTCGAAGCTGGAAACACCATATATTTT. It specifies CAWRFRFEAGNTIYF.

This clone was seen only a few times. This CDR3 reads CASSNLNSNQPQHF. CDR3 nucleotide sequence: TGTGCCAGTAGTAATTTGAATAGCAATCAGCCCCAGCATTTT. This chain connects TRBV19 to TRBJ1-5; D gene ambiguous. Germline V gene data show CDR1 as LNHDA and CDR2 as SQIVND (reference sequence). The V and J ends lost 4 bases and 0 bases respectively, with 7 bases between them. CDR3 length: 14 amino acids.

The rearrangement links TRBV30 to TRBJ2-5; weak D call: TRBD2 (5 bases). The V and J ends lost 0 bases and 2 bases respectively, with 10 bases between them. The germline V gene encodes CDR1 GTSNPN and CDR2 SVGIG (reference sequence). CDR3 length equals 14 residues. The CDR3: CAWSVRDPQETQYF. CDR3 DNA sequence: TGTGCCTGGAGTGTACGGGATCCGCAAGAGACCCAGTACTTC.

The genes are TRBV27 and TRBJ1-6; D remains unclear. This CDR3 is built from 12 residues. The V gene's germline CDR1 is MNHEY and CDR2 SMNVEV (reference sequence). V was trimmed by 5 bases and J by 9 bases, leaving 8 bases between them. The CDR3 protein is CASSDAGSPLHF. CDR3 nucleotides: TGTGCCAGCAGTGACGCGGGTTCACCCCTCCACTTT.

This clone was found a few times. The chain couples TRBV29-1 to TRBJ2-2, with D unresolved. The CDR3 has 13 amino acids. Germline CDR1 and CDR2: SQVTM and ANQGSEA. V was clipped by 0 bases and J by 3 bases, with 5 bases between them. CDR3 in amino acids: CSVEDADTGELFF. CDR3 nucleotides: TGCAGCGTTGAAGATGCGGACACCGGGGAGCTGTTTTTT.

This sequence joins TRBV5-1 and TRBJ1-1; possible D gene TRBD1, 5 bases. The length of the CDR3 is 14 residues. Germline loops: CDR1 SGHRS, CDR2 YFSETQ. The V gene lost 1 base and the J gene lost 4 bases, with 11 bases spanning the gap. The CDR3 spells CASSLLEGFTEAFF. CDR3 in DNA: TGCGCCAGCAGCTTGCTTGAGGGGTTCACTGAAGCTTTCTTT.

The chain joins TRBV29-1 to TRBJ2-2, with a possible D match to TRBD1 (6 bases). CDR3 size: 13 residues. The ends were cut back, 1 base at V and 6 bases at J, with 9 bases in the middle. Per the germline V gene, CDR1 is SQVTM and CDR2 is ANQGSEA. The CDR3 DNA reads TGCAGCGTTGAAGGGGGGCGCCCCGGGGAGCTGTTTTTT. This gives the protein CSVEGGRPGELFF.

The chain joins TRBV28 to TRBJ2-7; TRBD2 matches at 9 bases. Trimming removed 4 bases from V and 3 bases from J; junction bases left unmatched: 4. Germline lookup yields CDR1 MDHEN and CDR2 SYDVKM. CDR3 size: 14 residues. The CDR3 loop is CASSYSGGYYEQYF. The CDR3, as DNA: TGTGCCAGCAGTTACAGCGGGGGGTACTACGAGCAGTACTTC.

The CDR3 DNA reads as TGCAGCGTTTGGGGCATGAACACTGAAGCTTTCTTT. This sequence encodes CSVWGMNTEAFF. This rearrangement joins TRBV29-1 to TRBJ1-1; possible D gene TRBD1, 5 bases. Per the germline V gene, CDR1 is SQVTM and CDR2 is ANQGSEA. This CDR3 is built from 12 residues. With 5 bases removed from V and 0 bases from J, the gap between germline ends came to 7 bases. Variable domain in full (rest from reference TRBV29-1 and TRBJ1-1): SAVISQKPSRDICQRGTSLTIQCQVDSQVTMMFWYRQQPGQSLTLIATANQGSEATYESGFVIDKFPISRPNLTFSTLTVSNMSPEDSSIYLCSVWGMNTEAFFGQGTRLTVV.

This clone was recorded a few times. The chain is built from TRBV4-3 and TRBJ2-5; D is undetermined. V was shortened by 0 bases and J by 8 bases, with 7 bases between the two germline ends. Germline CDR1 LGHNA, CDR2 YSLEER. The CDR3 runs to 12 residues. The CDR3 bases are TGCGCCAGCAGCCAAGATTGGACCACCCAGTACTTC. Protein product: CASSQDWTTQYF.

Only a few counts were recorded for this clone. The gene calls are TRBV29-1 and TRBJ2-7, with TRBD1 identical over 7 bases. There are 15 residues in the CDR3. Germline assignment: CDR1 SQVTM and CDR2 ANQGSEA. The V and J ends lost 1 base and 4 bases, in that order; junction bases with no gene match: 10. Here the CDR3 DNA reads TGCAGCGTTGAAGGGGGGACAGCAGGGTTGTACGAGCAGTACTTC. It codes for CSVEGGTAGLYEQYF.

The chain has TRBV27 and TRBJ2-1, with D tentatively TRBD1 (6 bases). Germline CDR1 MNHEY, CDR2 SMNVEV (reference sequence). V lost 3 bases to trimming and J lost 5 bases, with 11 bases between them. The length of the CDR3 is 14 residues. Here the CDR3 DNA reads TGTGCCAGCAGTTTTAACAGGGTCGACAATGAGCAGTTCTTC. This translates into CASSFNRVDNEQFF.

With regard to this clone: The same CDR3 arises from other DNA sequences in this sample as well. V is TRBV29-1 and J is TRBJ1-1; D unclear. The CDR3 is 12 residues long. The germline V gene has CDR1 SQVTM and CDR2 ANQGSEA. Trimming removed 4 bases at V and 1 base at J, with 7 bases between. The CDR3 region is CSVVPENTEAFF. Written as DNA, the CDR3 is TGCAGCGTTGTCCCGGAGAACACTGAAGCTTTCTTT.